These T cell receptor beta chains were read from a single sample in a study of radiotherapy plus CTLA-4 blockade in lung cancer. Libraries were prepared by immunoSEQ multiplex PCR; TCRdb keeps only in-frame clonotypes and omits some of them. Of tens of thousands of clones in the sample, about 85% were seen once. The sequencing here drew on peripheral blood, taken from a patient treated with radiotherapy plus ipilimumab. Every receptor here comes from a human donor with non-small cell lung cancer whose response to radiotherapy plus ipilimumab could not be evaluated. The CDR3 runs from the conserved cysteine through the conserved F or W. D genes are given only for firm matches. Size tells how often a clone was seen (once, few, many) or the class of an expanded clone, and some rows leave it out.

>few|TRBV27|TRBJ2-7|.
TGTGCCAGCAGTTCCGGACTATTCTACGAGCAGTACTTC
CASSSGLFYEQYF
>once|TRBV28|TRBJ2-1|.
TGTGCCAGCAGTTTATTTCTCCGGGAGTCGAGCAATGAGCAGTTCTTC
CASSLFLRESSNEQFF
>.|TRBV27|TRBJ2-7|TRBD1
TGTGCCAGCAGTTCTTTCCGGGACAGGGTCTACGAGCAGTACTTC
CASSSFRDRVYEQYF
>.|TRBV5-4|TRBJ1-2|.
TGTGCCAGCAGCCAAGCCGGGGGGGGCTATGGCTACACCTTC
CASSQAGGGYGYTF
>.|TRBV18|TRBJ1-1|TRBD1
TGTGCCAGCTCACGAGACAGGGGTGGAACTGAAGCTTTCTTT
CASSRDRGGTEAFF
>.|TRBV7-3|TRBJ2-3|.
TGTGCCAGCAGCTTAACTCCCTCGGGGATTGGCACAGATACGCAGTATTTT
CASSLTPSGIGTDTQYF
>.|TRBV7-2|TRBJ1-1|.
TGTGCCAGCAGCAAGGCCAGGGGCGGTTACCTCACTGAAGCTTTCTTT
CASSKARGGYLTEAFF
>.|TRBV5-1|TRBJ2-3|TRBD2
TGCGCCAGCAGCTTGGAAGGCGGGAGGGCTATCGATACGCAGTATTTT
CASSLEGGRAIDTQYF
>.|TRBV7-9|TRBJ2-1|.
TGTGCCAGCAGCACCACCCGGGACTTCCGCCTCAATGAGCAGTTCTTC
CASSTTRDFRLNEQFF
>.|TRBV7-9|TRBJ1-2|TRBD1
TGTGCCAGCAGCTTAGCGCTTGGGACAGGGGGCGGCTATGGCTACACCTTC
CASSLALGTGGGYGYTF
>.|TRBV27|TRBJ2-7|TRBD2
TGTGCCAGCAGTAGACTAGCGGGCTACGAGCAGTACTTC
CASSRLAGYEQYF
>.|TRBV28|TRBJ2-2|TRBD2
TGTGCCAGCGCCCTAGCGGGAGGGAGCACCGGGGAGCTGTTTTTT
CASALAGGSTGELFF
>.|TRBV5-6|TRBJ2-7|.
TGTGCCAGCAGAATCGACGGAGGAGCCTACGAGCAGTACTTC
CASRIDGGAYEQYF
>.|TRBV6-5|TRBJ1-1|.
TGTGCCAGCAAGACGCAGGGGATGATCACTGAAGCTTTCTTT
CASKTQGMITEAFF
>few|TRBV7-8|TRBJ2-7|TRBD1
TGTGCCAGCAGCCGGACAGGGGACGAGCAGTACTTC
CASSRTGDEQYF
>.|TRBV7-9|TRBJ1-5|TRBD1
TGTGCCAGCAGCTTTACAGGGGAACAGCCCCAGCATTTT
CASSFTGEQPQHF
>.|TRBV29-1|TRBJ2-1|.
TGCAGCGTTGAAGTGGGGCGTACATACAATGAGCAGTTCTTC
CSVEVGRTYNEQFF
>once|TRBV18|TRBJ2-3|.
TGTGCCAGCTCACCAGGGCTAGACAGAACAGATACGCAGTATTTT
CASSPGLDRTDTQYF
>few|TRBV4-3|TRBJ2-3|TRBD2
TGCGCCAGCAGCCAAGGGGAGGGGAGGGTTCTCTTCACAGATACGCAGTATTTT
CASSQGEGRVLFTDTQYF
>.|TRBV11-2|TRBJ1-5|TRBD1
TGTGCCAGCAGCTTGACAGGGGACCAGCCCCAGCATTTT
CASSLTGDQPQHF
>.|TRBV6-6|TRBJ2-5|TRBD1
TGTGCCAGCAGTACACAGGGGAAGACCCAGTACTTC
CASSTQGKTQYF
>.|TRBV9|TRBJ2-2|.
.
CASSLSGVVAGELFF
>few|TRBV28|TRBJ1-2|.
TGTGCCAGCAGGCCCCGGCGGGGCCCCTACTATGGCTACACCTTC
CASRPRRGPYYGYTF
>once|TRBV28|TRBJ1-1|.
TGTGCCAGCAGACCCTCCTTTGGAGACAGGCTGAACACTGAAGCTTTCTTT
CASRPSFGDRLNTEAFF
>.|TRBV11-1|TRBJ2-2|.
TGTGCCAGCAGCTTAGTGGCGGTCACCGGGGAGCTGTTTTTT
CASSLVAVTGELFF
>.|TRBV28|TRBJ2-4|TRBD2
TGTGCCAGCAGTCCGGGACTACCAAATCTAGCCAAAAACATTCAGTACTTC
CASSPGLPNLAKNIQYF
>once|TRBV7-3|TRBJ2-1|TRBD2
TGTGCCAGCAGCCGTACTAGCGGAGGGTACAATGAGCAGTTCTTC
CASSRTSGGYNEQFF
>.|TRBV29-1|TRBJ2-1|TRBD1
TGCAGCGTTGATGCGGCAGGGGGCTTTAATGAGCAGTTCTTC
CSVDAAGGFNEQFF
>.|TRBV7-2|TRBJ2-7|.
TGTGCCAGCAGCTCCGGAGGGGGCGGGTACGAGCAGTACTTC
CASSSGGGGYEQYF
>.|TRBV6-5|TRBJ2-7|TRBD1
TGTGCCAGCAGAGGTGAGGGGGCGACCTACGAGCAGTACTTC
CASRGEGATYEQYF
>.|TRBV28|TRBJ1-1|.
TGTGCCAGCTTTATGAACACTGAAGCTTTCTTT
CASFMNTEAFF
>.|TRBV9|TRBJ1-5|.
TGTGCCAGCAACGCGGGGACCAATCAGCCCCAGCATTTT
CASNAGTNQPQHF
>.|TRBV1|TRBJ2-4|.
TGCACCAGCTGGCTAGCGGGAGGGACCAAAAACATTCAGTACTTC
CTSWLAGGTKNIQYF
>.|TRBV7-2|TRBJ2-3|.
TGTGCCAGCAGCTTGGGTAGCTGGAACACAGATACGCAGTATTTT
CASSLGSWNTDTQYF
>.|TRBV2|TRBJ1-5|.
TGTGCCAGCAGTGAAGAAAGGGGGCAGCCCCAGCATTTT
CASSEERGQPQHF
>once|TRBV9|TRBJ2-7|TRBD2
TGTGCCAGCAGCCCAGGCTTTCCGGGACTAGCGGGAGTCGAGCAGTACTTC
CASSPGFPGLAGVEQYF
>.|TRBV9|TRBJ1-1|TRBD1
TGTGCCAGCAGCGACAATCGGGACAGGGGGAACACTGAAGCTTTCTTT
CASSDNRDRGNTEAFF
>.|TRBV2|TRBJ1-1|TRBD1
TGTGCCAGCAGCAGGACAGGGGATACTGAAGCTTTCTTT
CASSRTGDTEAFF
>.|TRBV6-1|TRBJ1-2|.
TGTGCCAGCAGTGGCAGGGACTATGGCTACACCTTC
CASSGRDYGYTF
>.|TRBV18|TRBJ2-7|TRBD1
TGTGCCAGCTCACCGGGGACAGGAGACTACGAGCAGTACTTC
CASSPGTGDYEQYF
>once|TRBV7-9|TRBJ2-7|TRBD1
TGTGCCAGCAGCTTAGCCGGGACAGGTATTCTGGGGGAGCAGTACTTC
CASSLAGTGILGEQYF
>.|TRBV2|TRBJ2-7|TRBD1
TGTGCCAGCAGGATCCCGGGACAGCTCAGGGAGTACTTC
CASRIPGQLREYF
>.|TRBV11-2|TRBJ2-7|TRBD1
TGTGCCAGCAGAGACCAGACAGGGGGGCCCTACGAGCAGTACTTC
CASRDQTGGPYEQYF
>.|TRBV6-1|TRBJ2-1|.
TGTGCCAGCAGTGGAGGGACTTGGACCTACAATGAGCAGTTCTTC
CASSGGTWTYNEQFF
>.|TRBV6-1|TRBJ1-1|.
TGTGCCAGCAGTGACATCCCGCAGGGGTGGGCTGAAGCTTTCTTT
CASSDIPQGWAEAFF
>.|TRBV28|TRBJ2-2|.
TGTGCCAGCAGTTTTTATACTAGCTTATCCGGGGAGCTGTTTTTT
CASSFYTSLSGELFF
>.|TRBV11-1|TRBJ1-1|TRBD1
TGTGCCAGCAGCGGCGGGGCAGGGGGGATGAACACTGAAGCTTTCTTT
CASSGGAGGMNTEAFF
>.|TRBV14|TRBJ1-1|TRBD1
TGTGCCAGCAGCCAAGAGGCTGACAGGGGGCTTCATGAAGCTTTCTTT
CASSQEADRGLHEAFF